This T cell receptor beta chain comes out of a study of technical replicates of blood from a handful of donors. Libraries were prepared by immunoSEQ multiplex PCR; TCRdb keeps only in-frame clonotypes and omits some of them. The sample has over 75,000 clones; 97% are singletons. The germline CDR1 and CDR2 sequences are WNHNN and SYGVQD (reference sequence). V shed 4 bases, J shed 0 bases, and the junction held 4 bases outside the gene matches. This CDR3 region has 16 residues. The source material was T cells isolated from PBMCs. The chain recombines TRBV10-1 with TRBJ2-7; 12 bases map to TRBD1. This sequence originates from a human donor in good health. In DNA form, the CDR3 reads TGCGCCAGCAGTGGCGGGGACAGGGGGCCCTCCTACGAGCAGTACTTC. It translates to CASSGGDRGPSYEQYF.